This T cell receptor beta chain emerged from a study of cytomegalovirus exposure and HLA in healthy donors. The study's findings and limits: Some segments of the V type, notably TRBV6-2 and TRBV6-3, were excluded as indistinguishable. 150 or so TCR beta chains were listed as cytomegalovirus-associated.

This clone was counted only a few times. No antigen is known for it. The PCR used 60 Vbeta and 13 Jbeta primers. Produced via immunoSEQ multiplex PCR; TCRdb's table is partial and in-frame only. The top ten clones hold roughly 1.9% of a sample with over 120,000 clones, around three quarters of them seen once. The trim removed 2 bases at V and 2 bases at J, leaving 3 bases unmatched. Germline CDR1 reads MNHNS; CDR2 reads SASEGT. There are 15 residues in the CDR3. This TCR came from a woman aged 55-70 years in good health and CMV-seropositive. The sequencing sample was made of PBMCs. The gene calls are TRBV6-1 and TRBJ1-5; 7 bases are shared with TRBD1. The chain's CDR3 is CASSEQGQGNQPQHF. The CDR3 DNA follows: TGTGCCAGCAGTGAACAAGGACAGGGCAATCAGCCCCAGCATTTT.